A selection of T cell receptor beta chains follows, all from one sample in a study of T cell responses to AZD1222 COVID-19 vaccine. Clones were sequenced by immunoSEQ multiplex PCR, and TCRdb holds only the in-frame ones, with some missing. The data contain approximately 150,000 clones, around 91% of them seen just once; the ten biggest clones take up about 5.3%. Sequenced here: peripheral blood, sampled on day 0 of AZD1222 vaccination. All receptors derive from an adult in good health. The CDR3 runs from the conserved cysteine through the conserved F or W. D genes are given only for firm matches. Only some rows state a clone size, as once, few, many or a class for expanded clones.

TGCAGCGTTGAAGACGGACAGCTGATTAACTATGGCTACACCTTC,CSVEDGQLINYGYTF,15,NA,NA,TRBJ1-2,TRBV29-1
TGCGCCAGCTCCAGGGGGGAGACGGCCAAAAACATTCAGTACTTC,CASSRGETAKNIQYF,15,NA,NA,TRBJ2-4,TRBV5-1
TGTGCCAGCACCCCAAGGGGAGTCCCTCGCGAGCAGTACTTC,CASTPRGVPREQYF,14,NA,NA,TRBJ2-7,TRBV28
TGTGCCAGCAGACTAACTACGGGAAAAGATACGCAGTATTTT,CASRLTTGKDTQYF,14,NA,NA,TRBJ2-3,TRBV6-5
TGTGCCAGCAGCCGCGGGCAGGGCGAGCAGTACTTC,CASSRGQGEQYF,12,NA,NA,TRBJ2-7,TRBV21-1
TGTGCCAGCAGTTTATTCTCTGAGTTAAGGGGCGAGCAGTACTTC,CASSLFSELRGEQYF,15,NA,NA,TRBJ2-7,TRBV28
TGTGCCAGCAGCCCCGGACAGGGGGCTAATGAGCAGTTCTTC,CASSPGQGANEQFF,14,NA,TRBD1,TRBJ2-1,TRBV3-1/TRBV3-2
TGCGCCAGCAGCCAAGCCTTCAGGACTAGCGGTGTCTACGAGCAGTACTTC,CASSQAFRTSGVYEQYF,17,NA,TRBD2,TRBJ2-7,TRBV4-1
TGTGCCAGCAGCTTAGGCAGGGGAGAGGCGGATACGCAGTATTTT,CASSLGRGEADTQYF,15,NA,NA,TRBJ2-3,TRBV11-3
TGTGCCAGCAGCCAAGACGGGAATCAGCCCCAGCATTTT,CASSQDGNQPQHF,13,NA,NA,TRBJ1-5,TRBV3-1/TRBV3-2
TGTGCAAGTCGCTTAGCAAAGGAATCAGATAGTAACACTGAAGCTTTCTTT,CASRLAKESDSNTEAFF,17,NA,NA,TRBJ1-1,TRBV12-2
TGCGCCAGCAGCTTCCATAGCGGCTCGGCCCTATCTAGCACAGATACGCAGTATTTT,CASSFHSGSALSSTDTQYF,19,NA,NA,TRBJ2-3,TRBV4-1
TGTGCCAGCAGCCCCACCGGGCAGTATAATTCACCCCTCCACTTT,CASSPTGQYNSPLHF,15,NA,NA,TRBJ1-6,TRBV7-2
TGCGCCAGCAGTGGGAGGGCCCCCGGGGAGCTGTTTTTT,CASSGRAPGELFF,13,NA,NA,TRBJ2-2,TRBV10-1
TGTGCCAGCAGTGAATATGGTTCGTGGCAGTACTTC,CASSEYGSWQYF,12,NA,NA,TRBJ2-7,TRBV6-1
TGCGCCAGCAGCCAAGAATCGTACAGGGGGGGTTACGAGCAGTACTTC,CASSQESYRGGYEQYF,16,NA,NA,TRBJ2-7,TRBV4-1
TGTGCCAGTAGCTACACCGGGACAGGTAGCTATGGCTACACCTTC,CASSYTGTGSYGYTF,15,NA,TRBD1,TRBJ1-2,TRBV19
TGTGCCAGCAGTTTGGGACTTTCCTCCTCCTACAATGAGCAGTTCTTC,CASSLGLSSSYNEQFF,16,NA,NA,TRBJ2-1,TRBV28
TGTGCCAGTAGTATAGGGGGGGCGGCAGGGAATTGGAATCAGCCCCAGCATTTT,CASSIGGAAGNWNQPQHF,18,NA,NA,TRBJ1-5,TRBV19
TGTGCCAGCGGTTCGACAGGGTCAGGAAACACCATATATTTT,CASGSTGSGNTIYF,14,NA,TRBD1,TRBJ1-3,TRBV7-2
TGTGCCAGCAGTTTACTAGTCAACACTGAAGCTTTCTTT,CASSLLVNTEAFF,13,once,NA,TRBJ1-1,TRBV28
TGTGCCAGCAGCCCCGGGGTAGGAGGGGCAGATACGCAGTATTTT,CASSPGVGGADTQYF,15,NA,NA,TRBJ2-3,TRBV7-8
TGTGCCAGCAGCCCGCACGCAGGGTTGCACACCATATATTTT,CASSPHAGLHTIYF,14,NA,NA,TRBJ1-3,TRBV21-1
TGTGCCAGCAGTCCCCAGACAGCAACTAATGAAAAACTGTTTTTT,CASSPQTATNEKLFF,15,NA,NA,TRBJ1-4,TRBV28
TGTGCCAGCAGTGAGGCAGGGCCCCGAGCTAACTATGGCTACACCTTC,CASSEAGPRANYGYTF,16,few,NA,TRBJ1-2,TRBV6-1
TGTGCCAGCAGTGAAGGACCTGCCAACAATGAGCAGTTCTTC,CASSEGPANNEQFF,14,NA,NA,TRBJ2-1,TRBV6-1
TGTGCCAGCAGCCAGTCGCACCCCGGGACAGCAGCCTACGAGCAGTACTTC,CASSQSHPGTAAYEQYF,17,once,TRBD1,TRBJ2-7,TRBV3-1/TRBV3-2
TGCGCCAGCAGCGGGCCTTCGGGCTACGAGCAGTACTTC,CASSGPSGYEQYF,13,NA,NA,TRBJ2-7,TRBV5-1
TGTGCCAGCAGCCCCCGACTAGCGGGTCCCAGCACAGATACGCAGTATTTT,CASSPRLAGPSTDTQYF,17,NA,TRBD2,TRBJ2-3,TRBV9
TGTGCCAGCAGTTACGTAAATCAGCCCCAGCATTTT,CASSYVNQPQHF,12,NA,NA,TRBJ1-5,TRBV6-5
TGTGCCAGCAGCATGGGACAGAATAATCAGCCCCAGCATTTT,CASSMGQNNQPQHF,14,NA,TRBD1,TRBJ1-5,TRBV3-1/TRBV3-2
TGTGCCAGTACTCCAACCGCCCCTTTGAAACTTAGCAATCAGCCCCAGCATTTT,CASTPTAPLKLSNQPQHF,18,NA,NA,TRBJ1-5,TRBV19
TGTGCCAGCAGTTTCCAGGGCTGGGATAACACCATATATTTT,CASSFQGWDNTIYF,14,NA,NA,TRBJ1-3,TRBV28
TGCGCCAGCTACAAGATCCCGGGACCGAGGGTCGACACCTACGAGCAGTACTTC,CASYKIPGPRVDTYEQYF,18,NA,NA,TRBJ2-7,TRBV5-1
TGTGCCAGCAGCCAAAGCGGGATTAACACCGGGGAGCTGTTTTTT,CASSQSGINTGELFF,15,once,TRBD2,TRBJ2-2,TRBV7-8
TGTGCCAGCAGTGAGCGCACAGGGTGGCGTCCCTACGAGCAGTACTTC,CASSERTGWRPYEQYF,16,NA,NA,TRBJ2-7,TRBV6-4
TGCGCCAGCAGCTTGGGGCTAGAGTCCTACAATGAGCAGTTCTTC,CASSLGLESYNEQFF,15,once,NA,TRBJ2-1,TRBV5-1
TGCAGCGTTGTAACCTCCCCTGAAGCTTTCTTT,CSVVTSPEAFF,11,NA,NA,TRBJ1-1,TRBV29-1
TGCGCCAGCAGCCAAACAGGGGGGGATTCACCCCTCCACTTT,CASSQTGGDSPLHF,14,NA,TRBD1,TRBJ1-6,TRBV4-3
TGTGCCAGCAGACAGGGTTTCAGCTATGGCTACACCTTC,CASRQGFSYGYTF,13,NA,NA,TRBJ1-2,TRBV6-5
TGTGCCAGCAGCCTTTTAGGTAGCGGGAGGGCCAATGAGCAGTTCTTC,CASSLLGSGRANEQFF,16,few,TRBD2,TRBJ2-1,TRBV3-1/TRBV3-2
TGCAGTGCTAGTGGCAGCCCTACAAACTCCTACAATGAGCAGTTCTTC,CSASGSPTNSYNEQFF,16,NA,NA,TRBJ2-1,TRBV20-1
TGTGCCAGCAGCAGCGGACAGGGCGGAGGAAACACCATATATTTT,CASSSGQGGGNTIYF,15,NA,TRBD1,TRBJ1-3,TRBV7-6